These T cell receptor beta chains were read from a single sample in a study of blood T cells in healthy people across ages. TCRdb recomputed calls from the 5' RACE reads with MiXCR, one row per CDR3 protein. The table has around 1.5 million distinct CDR3 sequences, 35% to 45% seen once. The specimen was blood. These receptors were obtained from a woman younger than 30 in good health. Both conserved end residues are part of each CDR3. D genes are given only for firm matches. Clone size, where shown, is once, few, many, or a class for clones that have expanded.

>TRBJ2-1|NA|TRBV6-2/TRBV6-3|TRBD2
CASSYGTRSRHNEQFF
TGTGCCAGCAGTTACGGGACTAGATCTCGCCACAATGAGCAGTTCTTC
>TRBJ2-1|few|TRBV4-1|TRBD2
CASSQDASGRNLLSYNEQFF
TGCGCCAGCAGCCAAGACGCTAGCGGGAGGAACCTACTCTCCTACAATGAGCAGTTCTTC
>TRBJ2-7|few|TRBV20-1|TRBD2
CSAETSGRYEQYF
TGCAGTGCTGAAACTAGCGGGAGGTACGAGCAGTACTTC
>TRBJ1-5|NA|TRBV11-2|NA
CASSRDGSYQPQHF
TGTGCCAGCAGCCGGGACGGCAGTTATCAGCCCCAGCATTTT
>TRBJ2-5|NA|TRBV9|TRBD2
CASSAGLAGLQETQYF
TGTGCCAGCAGCGCGGGACTAGCGGGACTCCAAGAGACCCAGTACTTC
>TRBJ2-1|NA|TRBV6-1|TRBD1
CASSEQRTGGYNEQFF
TGTGCCAGCAGTGAACAACGGACAGGGGGCTACAATGAGCAGTTCTTC
>TRBJ2-1|NA|TRBV24-1|TRBD2
CATSDPTSGNADEQFF
TGTGCCACCAGTGATCCTACTAGCGGGAACGCTGATGAGCAGTTCTTC
>TRBJ2-5|NA|TRBV12-3/TRBV12-4|NA
CASSHTRGGEGQETQYF
TGTGCCAGCAGTCATACTAGGGGGGGGGAAGGCCAAGAGACCCAGTACTTC
>TRBJ1-1|NA|TRBV5-5|TRBD1
CASSTRQGDTEAFF
TGTGCCAGCAGCACGAGACAGGGGGACACTGAAGCTTTCTTT
>TRBJ2-1|few|TRBV7-3|NA
CASSRGVAPNNEQFF
TGTGCCAGCAGTAGAGGGGTTGCCCCCAACAATGAGCAGTTCTTC
>TRBJ1-1|NA|TRBV15|TRBD1
CATSREDRDTEAFF
TGTGCCACCAGCAGAGAGGACAGGGACACTGAAGCTTTCTTT
>TRBJ2-6|NA|TRBV28|NA
CASRGVMSGANVLTF
TGTGCCAGCAGGGGGGTAATGTCTGGGGCCAACGTCCTGACTTTC
>TRBJ1-1|NA|TRBV27|NA
CASSPQGSPRWNTEAFF
TGTGCCAGCAGCCCGCAAGGGTCGCCAAGGTGGAACACTGAAGCTTTCTTT
>TRBJ2-4|NA|TRBV28|NA
CASSSDPNIQYF
TGTGCCAGCAGTTCGGACCCAAACATTCAGTACTTC
>TRBJ2-7|few|TRBV7-2|NA
CASSLAVTGLGEQYF
TGTGCCAGCAGCTTAGCGGTCACAGGGTTGGGCGAGCAGTACTTC
>TRBJ1-1|NA|TRBV12-3/TRBV12-4|TRBD1
CASRSPDRIEAFF
TGTGCCAGCAGGAGCCCGGACAGGATTGAAGCTTTCTTT
>TRBJ2-1|NA|TRBV5-1|NA
CASSLAPGDSYNEQFF
TGCGCCAGCAGCTTGGCGCCAGGGGATTCCTACAATGAGCAGTTCTTC
>TRBJ2-7|few|TRBV12-3/TRBV12-4|NA
CASSLLRDSSYEQYF
TGTGCCAGCAGCCTCTTACGGGACTCCTCCTACGAGCAGTACTTC
>TRBJ2-3|NA|TRBV2|NA
CASSFMVTDTQYF
TGTGCCAGCAGTTTCATGGTGACAGATACGCAGTATTTT
>TRBJ2-7|NA|TRBV30|NA
CAWTRKTYEQYF
TGTGCCTGGACACGGAAGACCTACGAGCAGTACTTC
>TRBJ2-7|NA|TRBV13|TRBD1
CASSSPFLDREYF
TGTGCCAGCAGCTCCCCCTTTCTGGACAGGGAGTACTTC
>TRBJ2-7|few|TRBV28|NA
CASNPTGRGSYEQYF
TGTGCCAGCAATCCTACAGGGAGGGGGTCCTACGAGCAGTACTTC
>TRBJ1-2|few|TRBV6-1|NA
CASRDSQVYGYTF
TGTGCCAGCAGGGACTCACAGGTCTATGGCTACACCTTC
>TRBJ2-3|few|TRBV29-1|TRBD2
CSETGTSSTDTQYF
TGCAGCGAGACGGGGACTAGCAGCACAGATACGCAGTATTTT
>TRBJ1-2|few|TRBV4-1|TRBD1
CASSQDLDRLYGYTF
TGCGCCAGCAGCCAAGATCTGGACAGGCTGTATGGCTACACCTTC
>TRBJ2-7|many|TRBV29-1|TRBD2
CSVGLRLAGGEQYF
TGCAGCGTTGGGTTGAGACTAGCGGGAGGCGAGCAGTACTTC
>TRBJ2-5|NA|TRBV29-1|NA
CSVEEDTRYGQYF
TGCAGCGTTGAAGAGGATACTCGATACGGGCAGTACTTC
>TRBJ2-7|few|TRBV6-5|NA
CASRSPGEQYF
TGTGCCAGCAGGAGTCCTGGCGAGCAGTACTTC
>TRBJ2-1|NA|TRBV7-9|TRBD2
CASSSGTSGRAPQFF
TGTGCCAGCAGCTCCGGGACTAGCGGGAGGGCCCCACAGTTCTTC
>TRBJ2-4|NA|TRBV28|TRBD2
CASTTSGGSYKQYF
TGTGCCAGCACCACTAGCGGGGGTTCCTACAAGCAGTACTTC
>TRBJ2-1|NA|TRBV6-4|TRBD2
CASSGLENNEQFF
TGTGCCAGCTCGGGACTAGAGAACAATGAGCAGTTCTTC
>TRBJ2-1|few|TRBV6-1|TRBD2
CASSEPAGDLYNEQFF
TGTGCCAGCAGTGAACCGGCGGGAGATCTATACAATGAGCAGTTCTTC
>TRBJ2-6|few|TRBV9|NA
CASRPRESSGANVLTF
TGTGCCAGCAGGCCCAGGGAGAGCTCTGGGGCCAACGTCCTGACTTTC
>TRBJ2-3|few|TRBV20-1|NA
CSARGGGFTDTQYF
TGCAGTGCTAGGGGGGGCGGGTTCACAGATACGCAGTATTTT
>TRBJ1-1|many|TRBV6-5|NA
CASSRTENTEAFF
TGCGCCAGCAGCCGGACAGAGAACACTGAAGCTTTCTTT
>TRBJ1-2|few|TRBV5-1|NA
CASSPGGKGYTF
TGCGCCAGCAGCCCCGGGGGGAAAGGCTACACCTTC
>TRBJ2-7|few|TRBV5-1|TRBD2
CASSTSASGSSYEQYF
TGCGCCAGCAGCACATCGGCCAGCGGGAGCTCCTACGAGCAGTACTTC
>TRBJ2-7|NA|TRBV2|NA
CASSPNGRFYEQYF
TGTGCCAGCAGTCCCAATGGCAGGTTCTACGAGCAGTACTTC
>TRBJ2-3|few|TRBV12-3/TRBV12-4|NA
CASRQVGSDTQYF
TGTGCCAGCAGACAAGTGGGATCAGATACGCAGTATTTT
>TRBJ1-6|NA|TRBV18|TRBD1
CASSLQGQGGTNTNSPLHF
TGTGCCAGCTCCCTCCAGGGACAGGGAGGAACTAATACGAATTCACCCCTCCACTTT
>TRBJ2-7|few|TRBV28|NA
CASTTEDSSSYEQYF
TGTGCCAGCACCACCGAAGACAGCAGCTCCTACGAGCAGTACTTC
>TRBJ2-7|few|TRBV6-6|TRBD2
CASSLGTSGSYNEQYF
TGTGCCAGCAGCCTCGGGACTAGCGGGAGTTACAATGAGCAGTACTTC
>TRBJ1-2|NA|TRBV12-3/TRBV12-4|NA
CASRQRVGRYYGYTF
TGTGCCAGCAGGCAGAGGGTTGGCAGATACTATGGCTACACCTTC
>TRBJ2-3|NA|TRBV27|TRBD1
CASSSGQILDTQYF
TGTGCCAGCAGCTCGGGACAGATACTAGATACGCAGTATTTT
>TRBJ2-3|NA|TRBV12-3/TRBV12-4|TRBD2
CASRPGLGADTQYF
TGTGCCAGCAGGCCGGGACTAGGAGCCGATACGCAGTATTTT
>TRBJ2-7|few|TRBV7-9|NA
CASSPRLHYEQYF
TGTGCCAGCAGCCCGAGATTACACTACGAGCAGTACTTC
>TRBJ2-1|NA|TRBV7-6|TRBD1
CASSSAGTAYNEQFF
TGTGCCAGCAGCTCCGCCGGGACAGCCTACAATGAGCAGTTCTTC